Shown below are 27 T cell receptor beta chains from a single sample sequenced in a study of T cells in Graves' hyperthyroidism and ophthalmopathy. There were TCR beta CDR3 regions amplified from RNA transcripts. The primer set for the first-round RT-PCR of the TCR CDR3 was HTBI. TCRdb called the multiplex PCR reads again in MiXCR, with one record for every CDR3 protein. Of 380,000 or so distinct CDR3 sequences in the sample, about 18% were seen once. The sample consisted of blood. These receptors were obtained from a woman between 18 and 30 years old with Graves' hyperthyroidism.

This sequence joins TRBV10-3 and TRBJ2-7; TRBD1 agrees at 9 bases. The junction had 13 bases not matched to a gene; V was cut back by 11 bases and J by 5 bases. The CDR3 consists of 14 residues. Germline CDR1 is ENHRY and CDR2 is SYGVKD. The CDR3 coding sequence is TGTGCCGTCGGTCCGGGACAGGGAGGCCACGAGCAGTACTTC. It yields the protein CAVGPGQGGHEQYF.

There are many counts of this clonotype. V gene TRBV27 combines with J gene TRBJ1-3; 7 bases match TRBD1. Germline V gene sequence: CDR1 MNHEY, CDR2 SMNVEV (reference sequence). The V gene end was trimmed by 6 bases and the J gene end by 0 bases; junction bases not matched to a gene: 5. CDR3 length: 15 amino acids. This CDR3 reads CASSPQGFSGNTIYF. The CDR3 DNA follows: TGTGCCAGCAGCCCACAGGGGTTCTCTGGAAACACCATATATTTT.

The CDR3 loop reads CASSPTGRLRGYGYTF. The CDR3 DNA follows: TGTGCCAGCAGCCCAACCGGACGCTTACGGGGCTATGGCTACACCTTC. The chain recombines TRBV12-3 or TRBV12-4 with TRBJ1-2; no clear D. Trimming took 6 bases from V and 4 from J, leaving 21 bases between them. The CDR3 runs to 16 residues.

This clonotype showed up many times. The V and J genes are TRBV2 and TRBJ2-5; D might be TRBD2 (5 bases). The CDR3 runs 12 residues. CDR1 is SNHLY and CDR2 is FYNNEI in the germline V gene. Between the trimmed V and J ends, which lost 6 bases and 3 bases, there was a span of 8 bases. DNA of the CDR3: TGTGCCAGCAGCCTAGCAGAAGAGACCCAGTACTTC. Translation gives CASSLAEETQYF.

This clonotype has at least ten counts. J is TRBJ2-5 and V is TRBV6-1, with no clear D. CDR1 and CDR2 from the germline V gene are MNHNS and SASEGT. The CDR3 sequence is 13 residues long. V was pared by 0 bases and J by 7 bases, with 9 bases between. CDR3 protein: CASSEAQDRTQYF. CDR3 nucleotides: TGTGCCAGCAGTGAAGCGCAAGATAGGACCCAGTACTTC.

This clonotype was observed a handful of times. The gene calls are TRBV5-1 and TRBJ2-7; either TRBD1 or TRBD2 may fit D (6 bases each). The CDR3 spans 16 residues. V was pared by 0 bases and J by 0 bases, with 13 bases between. CDR1 and CDR2 from the germline V gene are SGHRS and YFSETQ. CDR3 sequence: CASSLVGGTSSYEQYF. As DNA, the CDR3 is TGCGCCAGCAGCTTGGTAGGGGGGACAAGCTCCTACGAGCAGTACTTC. The full variable domain, completed using reference TRBV5-1 and TRBJ2-7, is KAGVTQTPRYLIKTRGQQVTLSCSPISGHRSVSWYQQTPGQGLQFLFEYFSETQRNKGNFPGRFSGRQFSNSRSEMNVSTLELGDSALYLCASSLVGGTSSYEQYFGPGTRLTVT.

This clonotype showed up many times. This chain connects TRBV18 to TRBJ1-1; TRBD1 might be the D (5 bases). The CDR3 length is 15 residues. V was clipped by 1 base and J by 3 bases, with 12 bases between them. Germline lookup yields CDR1 KGHSH and CDR2 LQKENI. The CDR3 spells CASSPQAGRDTEAFF. CDR3 sequence (DNA): TGTGCCAGCTCACCACAGGCAGGGCGGGACACTGAAGCTTTCTTT. Filled out from reference TRBV18 and TRBJ1-1, the complete variable domain reads NAGVMQNPRHLVRRRGQEARLRCSPMKGHSHVYWYRQLPEEGLKFMVYLQKENIIDESGMPKERFSAEFPKEGPSILRIQQVVRGDSAAYFCASSPQAGRDTEAFFGQGTRLTVV.

This clonotype was picked up a small number of times. This chain links TRBV12-3 or TRBV12-4 with TRBJ1-3; D is unclear. The CDR3 loop spans 14 amino acids. V was cut by 6 bases and J by 0 bases, with 9 bases left in between. The CDR3 loop is CASRYGGSGNTIYF. The CDR3, as DNA: TGTGCCAGCAGGTACGGAGGCTCTGGAAACACCATATATTTT.

Worth noting for this clonotype: Sequence at one end of the junction differs from germline and may be a read error. J is TRBJ2-7 and V is TRBV20-1, with no clear D. This CDR3 comprises 16 residues. The germline V gene has CDR1 DFQATT and CDR2 SNEGSKA (reference sequence). The CDR3 nucleotides read TGCAGTGCTAGAGTCGTCTTTCCCTCGGATTCCTACGAGCAGTGCTTC. Protein product: CSARVVFPSDSYEQCF.

This clonotype was seen at least ten times. The gene calls are TRBV28 and TRBJ1-5; the D gene is possibly TRBD1 (5 bases). The CDR3 runs 13 residues. V dropped 8 bases and J dropped 3 bases, with 11 bases sitting between them. CDR1 is MDHEN and CDR2 is SYDVKM in the germline V gene. The CDR3 is CASGRANNQPQHF. CDR3 bases: TGTGCCAGCGGCAGGGCCAACAATCAGCCCCAGCATTTT.

In this sample, this clonotype turned up many times. The V call is TRBV4-1, the J call TRBJ1-5; D not certain. This CDR3 spans 15 amino acids. Germline CDR1 and CDR2: MGHRA and YSYEKL. Trimming stripped 1 base from V and 4 bases from J, with 11 bases between. In DNA, the CDR3 is TGCGCCAGCAGCCAAGGTCCCTTAATTAATCAGCCCCAGCATTTT. Its translation: CASSQGPLINQPQHF.

This clonotype was observed at least ten times. The V and J genes are TRBV6-5 and TRBJ2-5, with 9 bases matching TRBD1. V lost 4 bases and J lost 5; bases outside the gene matches: 5. The CDR3 runs to 14 residues. Germline lookup yields CDR1 MNHEY and CDR2 SVGAGI. CDR3 coding DNA: TGTGCCAGCAGTTGGACAGGGGTAGGGGAGACCCAGTACTTC. Its protein is CASSWTGVGETQYF.

This clonotype was seen ten or more times. The rearrangement uses TRBV4-1 and TRBJ2-4, with unresolved D. The CDR3 is 17 residues long. Per the germline V gene, CDR1 is MGHRA and CDR2 is YSYEKL. The V end lost 2 bases, the J end lost 0 bases, and 14 bases lay between the germline ends. The CDR3 protein is CASSQPVTAEAKNIQYF. The CDR3 region has the DNA TGCGCCAGCAGCCAACCTGTAACCGCAGAAGCCAAAAACATTCAGTACTTC.

The chain employs TRBV4-2 and TRBJ2-3, with 8 bases that match TRBD2. CDR1 and CDR2 from the germline V gene are LGHNA and YNFKEQ. CDR3 length equals 15 residues. J lost 2 bases, V lost 1 base, and 2 bases had no gene match. CDR3 protein: CASSQAGGPTDTQYF. CDR3 bases: TGTGCCAGCAGCCAAGCGGGGGGGCCCACAGATACGCAGTATTTT.

This clonotype was observed many times. J is TRBJ1-5 and V is TRBV20-1, with 12 bases identical to TRBD1. Germline V gene data show CDR1 as DFQATT and CDR2 as SNEGSKA (reference sequence). The ends lost 5 bases at V and 6 bases at J; junction bases unmatched: 5. This CDR3 is 14 amino acids long. Written as DNA, the CDR3 is TGCAGTGCTGCACCGGGACAGGGGGCTCAGCCCCAGCATTTT. Amino acid sequence: CSAAPGQGAQPQHF.

This clonotype appeared many times. This chain uses TRBV12-3 or TRBV12-4 with TRBJ1-5, with D tentatively TRBD1 (5 bases). The V gene lost 5 bases and the J gene lost 7 bases, with 15 bases spanning the gap. The CDR3 runs 14 residues. CDR3 bases: TGTGCCAGCAGTCCCGGGGCCGCCCCCCAGCCCCAGCATTTT. Protein product: CASSPGAAPQPQHF.

This clonotype showed up many times. This chain links TRBV5-1 with TRBJ1-1; perhaps TRBD1 as D (6 bases). There are 15 residues in the CDR3. V lost 2 bases to trimming and J lost 0 bases, with 11 bases between them. CDR1 is SGHRS and CDR2 is YFSETQ in the germline V gene. DNA of the CDR3: TGCGCCAGCAGCTTATCCACAGGGATGAACACTGAAGCTTTCTTT. This sequence encodes CASSLSTGMNTEAFF.

Ten or more counts support this clonotype. The chain employs TRBV20-1 and TRBJ1-1, with 7 bases matching TRBD1. Germline V gene data show CDR1 as DFQATT and CDR2 as SNEGSKA (reference sequence). The CDR3 is 12 residues long. This CDR3 reads CRETGEGAEAFF. In DNA, the CDR3 is TGCAGGGAAACAGGGGAAGGGGCTGAAGCTTTCTTT.

This clonotype was counted ten times or more. The chain uses TRBV9 and TRBJ2-7; D gene ambiguous. The CDR3 is 13 residues long. Per the germline V gene, CDR1 is SGDLS and CDR2 is YYNGEE. Between the trimmed V and J ends, which lost 0 bases and 7 bases, there was a span of 11 bases. CDR3 sequence: CASSVEAFGEQYF. The CDR3 coding sequence is TGTGCCAGCAGCGTAGAGGCTTTCGGGGAGCAGTACTTC.

A remark on this clonotype: A read error may explain this, as a much larger clone is one base away. The gene calls are TRBV7-8 and TRBJ2-5; TRBD2 might be the D (6 bases). The V end was cut by 5 bases, the J end by 7 bases, with 17 bases between. Germline V gene lookup returns CDR1 SGHVS and CDR2 FQNEAQ. The CDR3 has 14 amino acids. DNA for the CDR3: TGTGCCAGCAGCCCCGTACTAGCTCAGTGGACCCAGTACTTC. It specifies CASSPVLAQWTQYF.

This clonotype showed up many times. V usage is TRBV20-1 and J usage is TRBJ2-1; D uncertain. The CDR3 spans 11 residues. V was trimmed by 6 bases and J by 9 bases, leaving 12 bases between them. CDR1 is DFQATT, CDR2 SNEGSKA, per germline (reference sequence). The CDR3 nucleotides are TGCAGTGCGGCCGCAACGGGTGAGCAGTTCTTC. Its translation is CSAAATGEQFF.

This clonotype showed up many times. This CDR3 is CASSLGTGTGETQYF. The CDR3 DNA follows: TGTGCCAGCAGCTTGGGGACAGGGACTGGGGAGACCCAGTACTTC. This chain uses TRBV5-6 with TRBJ2-5; 8 bases align to TRBD1. Germline values: CDR1 SGHDT, CDR2 YYEEEE. There are 15 residues in the CDR3. The V segment lost 0 bases and the J segment 5 bases; nucleotides outside the gene matches: 6.

This clonotype was picked up many times. The chain links TRBV2 to TRBJ1-5, with D uncertain. The CDR3 has 18 residues. CDR1 is SNHLY and CDR2 is FYNNEI in the germline V gene. The V and J ends lost 1 base and 3 bases respectively, with 19 bases between them. The CDR3 here is CASSEVEGLNSYNQPQHF. As DNA, the CDR3 is TGTGCCAGCAGTGAAGTTGAAGGCCTAAACTCCTACAATCAGCCCCAGCATTTT. The whole variable domain, filled in from reference TRBV2 and TRBJ1-5, reads EPEVTQTPSHQVTQMGQEVILRCVPISNHLYFYWYRQILGQKVEFLVSFYNNEISEKSEIFDDQFSVERPDGSNFTLKIRSTKLEDSAMYFCASSEVEGLNSYNQPQHFGDGTRLSIL.

This clonotype was seen repeatedly, ten times or more. This chain joins TRBV12-3 or TRBV12-4 and TRBJ2-7, with D maybe TRBD1 (5 bases). The CDR3 is made up of 12 amino acids. V was pared by 5 bases and J by 6 bases, with 11 bases between. Here the CDR3 DNA reads TGTGCCAGCAGTCCCCAGGGTCGCGAGCAGTACTTC. It encodes CASSPQGREQYF.

In its sample, this clonotype was seen many times. The CDR3: CASSYIDRGYTF. The DNA for the CDR3 is TGTGCCAGCAGTTACATAGACAGGGGCTACACCTTC. The V and J genes are TRBV6-5 and TRBJ1-2; perhaps TRBD1 as D (6 bases). The CDR3 has 12 residues. Looked up from germline, CDR1 is MNHEY and CDR2 is SVGAGI. The V end was cut by 2 bases, the J end by 8 bases, with 9 bases between.

In this sample, this clonotype turned up many times. This rearrangement joins TRBV12-3 or TRBV12-4 to TRBJ2-7; D call uncertain. Trimming removed 9 bases from V and 3 bases from J, with 15 bases in between. This CDR3 is 13 amino acids long. The CDR3 is CASSFGGDYEQYF. The CDR3 DNA reads as TGTGCCAGTTCTTTTGGCGGAGACTACGAGCAGTACTTC.

This clonotype turned up a few times. This chain uses TRBV12-3 or TRBV12-4 with TRBJ1-1; D is ambiguous. This CDR3 has 15 amino acids. V lost 4 bases to trimming and J lost 4 bases, with 16 bases between them. This CDR3 is CASSSKRPEGTEAFF. DNA for the CDR3: TGTGCCAGCAGTTCGAAGAGACCCGAGGGCACTGAAGCTTTCTTT.